The sequence of this T cell receptor beta chain was determined in a study of shared clonotypes between healthy human individuals. As for the study in general: Per donor, CD8 memory used one plate, CD8 naive used two, CD4 memory used three and CD4 naive used three.

V was trimmed by 1 base and J by 5 bases, leaving 6 bases between them. Germline values: CDR1 MNHEY, CDR2 SVGAGI. The CDR3 has 13 residues. As for this clone: As yet, its antigen is unknown.

The assay was carried out at the deep level. Only in-frame clones appear in the TCRdb table, and some are missing; sequencing was by immunoSEQ multiplex PCR. Of some 200,000 clones detected, 65% appear once; the ten largest clones hold 8.5% to 14%. General study findings and limits: A generally larger estimated richness was seen in naive subsets than in memory subsets. Inspection by rarefaction showed sorted-subset sequencing to be incomplete despite large depth.

The sequence was collected from a man aged 25-45 years in good health. Sequenced material: memory CD4+ T cells sorted from blood. Subset meaning: CD45RA-negative fraction. This chain links TRBV6-5 with TRBJ2-4, with a tentative D call TRBD2 (5 bases). The CDR3 sequence is CASSYLRENIQYF. For the CDR3, the DNA is TGTGCCAGCAGTTACTTGCGGGAAAACATTCAGTACTTC.